The next 23 T cell receptor beta chains were all read from a single sample in a study of blood T cells in healthy people across ages. Primed by a sample-barcoded 5' primer and a J-beta primer mix, a second PCR proceeded for 7 to 11 cycles. TCRdb re-called the 5' RACE reads through MiXCR, storing one row per CDR3 protein. The sample gives about 1.8 million distinct CDR3 sequences, around half of which show up once; 2.1% is in the top ten. Sequenced sample: blood. All receptors derive from a woman aged 40 to 50 in good health.

In its sample, this clonotype was seen once. The chain has TRBV29-1 and TRBJ1-2; D is uncertain. Germline CDR1 and CDR2: SQVTM and ANQGSEA. Trimming pared 5 bases from V and 8 bases from J, leaving 15 bases between. The CDR3 runs to 12 residues. CDR3 protein: CSVSGGGKGYTF. CDR3 sequence (DNA): TGCAGCGTTTCAGGAGGAGGGAAAGGCTACACCTTC.

This clonotype was counted many times. The chain employs TRBV7-2 and TRBJ2-5; possible D gene TRBD2, 5 bases. The germline V gene encodes CDR1 SGHTA and CDR2 FQGNSA. The CDR3 is 15 residues long. V was cut by 1 base and J by 1 base, with 10 bases left in between. The CDR3 protein is CASSLGGASQETQYF. The CDR3 DNA reads TGTGCCAGCAGCTTAGGGGGAGCCTCCCAAGAGACCCAGTACTTC.

V usage is TRBV5-1 and J usage is TRBJ2-7, with D perhaps matching TRBD2 (5 bases). Between the trimmed V and J ends, which lost 0 bases and 6 bases, there was a span of 13 bases. CDR3 size: 14 residues. The germline V gene encodes CDR1 SGHRS and CDR2 YFSETQ. CDR3 protein: CASSLDGDGGEQYF. The CDR3 coding sequence is TGCGCCAGCAGCTTGGACGGGGATGGCGGCGAGCAGTACTTC. Based on the CDR3 plus reference TRBV5-1 and TRBJ2-7, the full variable domain is KAGVTQTPRYLIKTRGQQVTLSCSPISGHRSVSWYQQTPGQGLQFLFEYFSETQRNKGNFPGRFSGRQFSNSRSEMNVSTLELGDSALYLCASSLDGDGGEQYFGPGTRLTVT.

This clonotype was seen more than once but under ten times. The genes are TRBV20-1 and TRBJ2-5; D unresolved. The CDR3 covers 13 residues. The V gene lost 3 bases and the J gene lost 13 bases, with 21 bases spanning the gap. Germline V lookup: CDR1 DFQATT, CDR2 SNEGSKA (reference sequence). The CDR3 coding sequence is TGCAGTGCTAGCTATCCTACCGACCCGAGAGCGTACTTC. It is translated as CSASYPTDPRAYF.

The chain is built from TRBV20-1 and TRBJ2-5; 11 nucleotides align to TRBD2. The CDR3 has 16 residues. Losses at the gene ends were 5 bases for V and 1 base for J; bases not matched to a gene: 9. Per germline, CDR1 DFQATT and CDR2 SNEGSKA (reference sequence). The CDR3 sequence is CSAPLTSGGVQETQYF. CDR3 DNA: TGCAGTGCTCCCCTCACTAGCGGGGGCGTCCAAGAGACCCAGTACTTC.

This chain joins TRBV5-1 and TRBJ2-3; 8 nucleotides match TRBD1. With 6 bases clipped from V and 4 bases from J, the junction kept 7 bases outside the gene matches. This CDR3 is 14 amino acids long. From germline, CDR1 is SGHRS and CDR2 YFSETQ. The CDR3: CASMFTGGPDTQYF. CDR3 nucleotides: TGCGCCAGCATGTTTACAGGGGGTCCAGATACGCAGTATTTT.

The chain has TRBV20-1 and TRBJ2-1; a possible D gene is TRBD2 (6 bases). From germline, CDR1 is DFQATT and CDR2 SNEGSKA (reference sequence). The V and J ends lost 4 bases and 9 bases respectively, with 25 bases between them. This CDR3 is 16 amino acids long. This CDR3 is CSATDSRGSGRGEQFF. CDR3 nucleotides: TGCAGTGCTACCGACTCCCGGGGGAGCGGACGGGGTGAGCAGTTCTTC.

This clonotype was seen at least ten times. Since a much larger clone is just one base distant, this may be a read error. The chain has TRBV12-3 or TRBV12-4 and TRBJ2-7, with 12 positions matching TRBD1. The CDR3 has 15 amino acids. V was pared by 3 bases and J by 6 bases, with 6 bases of the junction left unmatched. The CDR3 spells CASSFGGDRGREQYF. The CDR3 DNA reads as TGTGCCAGCAGTTTTGGGGGGGACAGGGGGCGCGAGCAGTACTTC.

This clonotype occurred once. This sequence joins TRBV7-9 and TRBJ2-7; D tentatively fits TRBD1 or TRBD2 (5 bases each). The germline CDR1 and CDR2 sequences are SEHNR and FQNEAQ (reference sequence). The CDR3 loop spans 13 amino acids. V lost 5 bases to trimming and J lost 6 bases, with 14 bases between them. The CDR3 is CASSRGRAGEQYF. CDR3 coding DNA: TGTGCCAGCAGCCGGGGCAGGGCGGGCGAGCAGTACTTC.

This clonotype was picked up a small number of times. The chain carries TRBV27 and TRBJ2-5; 9 nucleotides align to TRBD1. The V gene's germline CDR1 is MNHEY and CDR2 SMNVEV (reference sequence). There are 15 residues in the CDR3. With 5 bases clipped from V and 6 bases from J, the junction kept 10 bases outside the gene matches. CDR3: CASSPSTGGAQTQYF. Written as DNA, the CDR3 is TGTGCCAGCAGTCCCTCGACAGGGGGGGCGCAGACCCAGTACTTC.

This clonotype was observed a handful of times. The chain is built from TRBV6-2 or TRBV6-3 and TRBJ1-5; D is unclear. Germline V gene lookup returns CDR1 MNHEY and CDR2 SVGEGT. The CDR3 is made up of 17 amino acids. With 2 bases removed from V and 2 bases from J, the gap between germline ends came to 16 bases. As DNA, the CDR3 is TGTGCCAGCAGTTACCAAACATTCATCGGCGGCAATCAGCCCCAGCATTTT. Its protein product is CASSYQTFIGGNQPQHF.

This chain joins TRBV20-1 and TRBJ2-7; 12 bases align to TRBD1. The germline V gene has CDR1 DFQATT and CDR2 SNEGSKA (reference sequence). V gave up 6 bases and J gave up 2 bases; unmatched junction bases: 5. The CDR3 extends over 14 amino acids. CDR3 in DNA: TGCAGTGCGTGGGACAGGGGGCGAACCTACGAGCAGTACTTC. It yields the protein CSAWDRGRTYEQYF.

In this sample, this clonotype turned up a few times. The chain joins TRBV29-1 to TRBJ2-5, with unresolved D. The germline V gene encodes CDR1 SQVTM and CDR2 ANQGSEA. Trimming pared 7 bases from V and 0 bases from J, leaving 9 bases between. The CDR3 has 12 residues. The CDR3 sequence: CSDFGNQETQYF. CDR3 DNA sequence: TGCAGCGATTTCGGCAACCAAGAGACCCAGTACTTC.

The CDR3 nucleotides are TGCGCCAGCAGCCAAGATTGGGGGACTAGCGGGGTTAATCAAGAGACCCAGTACTTC. This codes for CASSQDWGTSGVNQETQYF. The rearrangement links TRBV4-3 to TRBJ2-5; 13 nucleotides agree with TRBD2. Germline V gives CDR1 LGHNA, CDR2 YSLEER. The ends lost 0 bases at V and 2 bases at J; junction bases unmatched: 9. The CDR3 is made up of 19 amino acids.

The chain carries TRBV6-5 and TRBJ1-2; tentative D call: TRBD1 (6 bases). Trimming shortened V by 6 bases and J by 7 bases, and 18 bases separated the two germline ends. Germline-derived CDR1 and CDR2 are MNHEY and SVGAGI. The length of the CDR3 is 14 residues. CDR3 bases: TGTGCCAGCAGGGGGGCCGGCAGGGCAGGTGGCTACACCTTC. This translates into CASRGAGRAGGYTF.

About this clonotype itself: Likely a read error: the CDR3 ends without its conserved phenylalanine or tryptophan. This sequence joins TRBV10-3 and TRBJ2-4; D remains ambiguous. The J call may be in error: the DNA end matches TRBJ2-5 better. From germline, CDR1 is ENHRY and CDR2 SYGVKD. The CDR3 totals 13 residues. The CDR3 region has the DNA TGTGCCATCAGTGAGAATTTTCCAGAGACCCAGTACTTA. The encoded protein is CAISENFPETQYL.

This clonotype was counted between two and nine times. The chain carries TRBV28 and TRBJ2-4, with 10 bases matching TRBD2. The J call could be wrong; TRBJ2-5 is a better fit for the DNA end. Germline values: CDR1 MDHEN, CDR2 SYDVKM. This CDR3 has 17 amino acids. The CDR3 sequence is CASSGGAIAGGQGTQYF. For the CDR3, the DNA is TGTGCCAGCAGTGGCGGGGCAATAGCGGGGGGTCAGGGGACCCAGTACTTC.

Note on this clonotype: Since a much larger clone is just one base distant, this may be a read error. The chain is built from TRBV15 and TRBJ2-3; maybe TRBD1 (5 bases). From germline, CDR1 is LNHNV and CDR2 YYDKDF (reference sequence). The CDR3 extends over 15 amino acids. CDR3 in DNA: TGTGCCACCAGCAGAGACCAGGCCGAGACAGATACGCGGTATTTT. It is translated as CATSRDQAETDTRYF.

The chain uses TRBV19 and TRBJ2-7; D perhaps matches TRBD1 (6 bases). Germline values: CDR1 LNHDA, CDR2 SQIVND (reference sequence). Trimming left V 5 bases short and J 2 bases short, with 16 bases between. This CDR3 has 15 amino acids. The DNA for the CDR3 is TGTGCCAGTAGTGTCCTCCTCGGGACAACCTACGAGCAGTACTTC. It yields the protein CASSVLLGTTYEQYF.

In the case of this clonotype: The final CDR3 position lacks the conserved phenylalanine or tryptophan, pointing to a likely read error. The chain uses TRBV28 and TRBJ2-1; 10 bases map to TRBD2. V dropped 6 bases and J dropped 9; count of bases not matched to a gene: 14. This CDR3 comprises 16 residues. Germline CDR1 and CDR2: MDHEN and SYDVKM. CDR3 sequence reads: CASRPSGGARWVEQFL. CDR3 coding DNA: TGTGCCAGCAGGCCAAGCGGGGGGGCACGATGGGTTGAGCAGTTCTTA.

This clonotype was seen only once. The J gene is TRBJ2-5, the V gene TRBV9, with 8 positions matching TRBD2. The J call may be wrong; the DNA end is better matched by TRBJ2-7. The CDR3 sequence is 13 residues long. Per germline, CDR1 SGDLS and CDR2 YYNGEE. CDR3 nucleotides: TGTGCCAGCGGGTCGGGGGGGGCAGACGAGCAGTACTTC. Translating gives CASGSGGADEQYF.

This clonotype was picked up a small number of times. The V call is TRBV20-1, the J call TRBJ2-7, with D perhaps being TRBD1 or TRBD2 (5 bases each). This CDR3 comprises 13 residues. V shed 6 bases and J shed 2 bases, with 14 bases lying between them. In germline, CDR1 is DFQATT, CDR2 SNEGSKA (reference sequence). In DNA, the CDR3 is TGCAGTGCGAGGACGGAGGACACCTACGAGCAGTACTTC. It is translated as CSARTEDTYEQYF.

The chain links TRBV12-3 or TRBV12-4 to TRBJ2-7, with TRBD2 identical over 11 bases. After removal of 4 bases from V and 1 base from J, the junction contained 21 bases not matched to a gene. There are 21 residues in the CDR3. CDR3 sequence: CASSSWSEELAGDPLSYEQYF. Written as DNA, the CDR3 is TGTGCCAGCAGTTCCTGGTCTGAGGAACTAGCGGGGGACCCTTTGTCCTACGAGCAGTACTTC.